The clone carrying this T cell receptor (beta chain) was detected many times. Its matching antigen is unknown. Addition of a universal primer site occurred through template switching, and cDNA carried unique molecular identifiers. MiXCR, applied by TCRdb to the 5' RACE reads, yields one record per CDR3 protein. There are around 480,000 distinct CDR3 sequences in the sample; approximately 15% occur only once, and 0.98% lies in the top ten. These data come from a study of identical twins. The study's findings and limits: Cross-sectional statistics, not tracking of the same donors, supported the conclusions. Cord blood's abundant beta clonotypes had fewer insertions, unlike memory repertoires.

This CDR3 is built from 15 residues. Germline loops: CDR1 MNHNS, CDR2 SASEGT. Trimming stripped 7 bases from V and 2 bases from J, with 15 bases between. Another study also made use of these data, one on yellow fever vaccine responses in identical twins.

The sample consisted of CD4+ T cells sorted from blood. This clonotype originated in a young woman in good health. The chain is built from TRBV6-1 and TRBJ1-3, with D perhaps matching TRBD1 (5 bases). The CDR3 sequence: CASIETVAAGNTIYF. The CDR3, as DNA: TGTGCCAGCATCGAGACAGTAGCAGCTGGAAACACCATATATTTT.